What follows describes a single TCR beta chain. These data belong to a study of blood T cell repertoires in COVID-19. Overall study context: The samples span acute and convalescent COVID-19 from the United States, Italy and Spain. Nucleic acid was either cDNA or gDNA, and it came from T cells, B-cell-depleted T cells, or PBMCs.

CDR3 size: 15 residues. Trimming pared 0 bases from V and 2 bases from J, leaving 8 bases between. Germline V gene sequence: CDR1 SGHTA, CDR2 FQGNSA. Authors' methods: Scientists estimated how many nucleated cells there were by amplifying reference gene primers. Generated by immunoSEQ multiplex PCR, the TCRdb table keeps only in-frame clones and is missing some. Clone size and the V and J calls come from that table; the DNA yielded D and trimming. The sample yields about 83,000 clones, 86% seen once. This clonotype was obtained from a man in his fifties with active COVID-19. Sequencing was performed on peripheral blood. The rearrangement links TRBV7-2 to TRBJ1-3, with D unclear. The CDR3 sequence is CASSLAGGAGNTIYF. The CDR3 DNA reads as TGTGCCAGCAGCTTAGCGGGAGGCGCTGGAAACACCATATATTTT.